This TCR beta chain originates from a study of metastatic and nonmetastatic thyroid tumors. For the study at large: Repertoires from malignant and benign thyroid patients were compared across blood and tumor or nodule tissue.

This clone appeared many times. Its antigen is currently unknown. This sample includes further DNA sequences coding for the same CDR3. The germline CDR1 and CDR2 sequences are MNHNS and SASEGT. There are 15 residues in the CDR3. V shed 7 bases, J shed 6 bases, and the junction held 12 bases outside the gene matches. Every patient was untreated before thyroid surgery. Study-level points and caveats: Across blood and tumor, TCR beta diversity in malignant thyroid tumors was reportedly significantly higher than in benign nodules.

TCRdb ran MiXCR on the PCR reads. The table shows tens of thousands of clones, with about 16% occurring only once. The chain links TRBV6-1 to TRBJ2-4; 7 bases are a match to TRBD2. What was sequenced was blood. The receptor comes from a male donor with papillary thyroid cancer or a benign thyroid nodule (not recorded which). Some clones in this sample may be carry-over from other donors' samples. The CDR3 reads CASTTSAVPTNIQYF. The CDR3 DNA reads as TGTGCCAGCACCACTAGCGCAGTTCCGACAAACATTCAGTACTTC.